The 16 T cell receptor beta chains below were found in one sample sequenced in a study of identical twins. One entry per CDR3 protein results from TCRdb running MiXCR on the 5' RACE reads. Of 410,000 or so distinct CDR3 sequences in the sample, approximately 18% were seen once. Material for sequencing was naive T cells sorted from blood. All receptors derive from a man in his forties or fifties in good health.

This clonotype turned up a few times. The chain couples TRBV4-2 to TRBJ2-7, with D perhaps TRBD1 (6 bases). Germline V gene lookup returns CDR1 LGHNA and CDR2 YNFKEQ. CDR3 size: 14 residues. V lost 0 bases and J lost 3, with 9 bases in between. CDR3 region: CASSQDRGHYEQYF. In DNA form, the CDR3 reads TGTGCCAGCAGCCAAGATAGGGGACACTACGAGCAGTACTTC.

In its sample, this clonotype was seen many times. The rearrangement uses TRBV2 and TRBJ2-3, with 10 bases matching TRBD2. CDR3 size: 15 residues. The germline V gene has CDR1 SNHLY and CDR2 FYNNEI. Losses at the gene ends were 7 bases for V and 5 bases for J; bases not matched to a gene: 9. CDR3 DNA: TGTGCCAGCAATGCCCCGGGACTAGCGCAAGATACGCAGTATTTT. This encodes CASNAPGLAQDTQYF.

This clonotype has a count of ten or more. The chain links TRBV20-1 to TRBJ2-1, with no clear D. The germline V gene has CDR1 DFQATT and CDR2 SNEGSKA (reference sequence). There are 14 residues in the CDR3. The ends were cut back, 6 bases at V and 2 bases at J, with 14 bases in the middle. The CDR3 coding sequence is TGCAGTGCGAGATTAGTTCAGCCCTACAATGAGCAGTTCTTC. This codes for CSARLVQPYNEQFF.

This clonotype showed up just a few times. V is TRBV10-3 and J is TRBJ1-5, with D perhaps TRBD1 (6 bases). Per the germline V gene, CDR1 is ENHRY and CDR2 is SYGVKD. Between the trimmed V and J ends, which lost 10 bases and 5 bases, there was a span of 15 bases. This CDR3 is 13 amino acids long. Here the CDR3 DNA reads TGTGCCACAGGACAGCCAGGGGATCAGCCCCAGCATTTT. Residues: CATGQPGDQPQHF.

V and J are TRBV3-1 and TRBJ2-7, with D perhaps TRBD2 (5 bases). The CDR3 extends over 13 amino acids. Germline V gene lookup returns CDR1 LGHDT and CDR2 YNNKEL (reference sequence). The ends were cut back, 1 base at V and 7 bases at J, with 11 bases in the middle. The CDR3 is CASSQVRSGEQYF. Here the CDR3 DNA reads TGTGCCAGCAGCCAAGTCCGCTCGGGGGAGCAGTACTTC.

This clonotype was recorded at least ten times. The chain employs TRBV20-1 and TRBJ2-7; tentative D call: TRBD2 (6 bases). Germline assignment: CDR1 DFQATT and CDR2 SNEGSKA (reference sequence). V gave up 2 bases and J gave up 3 bases, with 8 bases separating them. This CDR3 has 12 amino acids. The CDR3 here is CSARLSGYEQYF. The CDR3 DNA reads as TGCAGTGCTAGACTTAGCGGCTACGAGCAGTACTTC.

V and J are TRBV7-2 and TRBJ2-7; D not resolved. CDR1 SGHTA and CDR2 FQGNSA come from the germline V gene. Trimming stripped 1 base from V and 7 bases from J, with 14 bases between. CDR3 length: 14 amino acids. Here the CDR3 reads CASSLVGTSKEQYF. In DNA form, the CDR3 reads TGTGCCAGCAGCTTAGTTGGAACGTCGAAAGAGCAGTACTTC.

This clonotype was seen more than once but under ten times. V is TRBV9 and J is TRBJ2-1; tentatively, D is TRBD1 or TRBD2 (6 bases each). Germline V lookup: CDR1 SGDLS, CDR2 YYNGEE. Trimming stripped 0 bases from V and 4 bases from J, with 11 bases between. The CDR3 covers 15 residues. The CDR3 DNA follows: TGTGCCAGCAGCGTAGACGGGGGCGTTTACAATGAGCAGTTCTTC. Its translation is CASSVDGGVYNEQFF.

This clonotype has more than one count but fewer than ten. This chain joins TRBV5-1 and TRBJ2-5; TRBD1 agrees at 11 bases. CDR3 length: 17 residues. Trimming took 0 bases from V and 5 from J; bases not matched to a gene: 9. Germline values: CDR1 SGHRS, CDR2 YFSETQ. The CDR3 sequence: CASSLVGQGARKETQYF. CDR3 DNA: TGCGCCAGCAGCTTGGTTGGACAGGGGGCGAGGAAGGAGACCCAGTACTTC.

Many counts were recorded for this clonotype. The chain joins TRBV4-3 to TRBJ2-1, with a possible D match to TRBD2 (5 bases). CDR3 length: 15 amino acids. Trimming took 0 bases from V and 6 from J, leaving 12 bases between them. Germline V CDR1 and CDR2: LGHNA, YSLEER. CDR3 protein: CASSQESSSGNEQFF. CDR3 nucleotides: TGCGCCAGCAGCCAAGAGTCTAGCTCGGGCAATGAGCAGTTCTTC.

This clonotype was picked up many times. V usage is TRBV18 and J usage is TRBJ2-3; 8 bases line up with TRBD2. The CDR3 runs to 16 residues. Germline V gives CDR1 KGHSH, CDR2 LQKENI. Trimming removed 3 bases from V and 0 bases from J; junction bases left unmatched: 5. CDR3 sequence reads: CASSPSSGISTDTQYF. In DNA, the CDR3 is TGTGCCAGCTCACCGAGTAGCGGGATTAGCACAGATACGCAGTATTTT.

The sample holds a few counts of this clonotype. V is TRBV27 and J is TRBJ2-1, with 8 bases fitting TRBD2. Germline V gives CDR1 MNHEY, CDR2 SMNVEV (reference sequence). J was trimmed by 4 bases and V by 3 bases; bases with no gene match: 5. The CDR3 has 15 residues. The CDR3 bases are TGTGCCAGCAGTTTTGCGGGAGGTCGTTACAATGAGCAGTTCTTC. This sequence encodes CASSFAGGRYNEQFF.

V gene TRBV12-3 or TRBV12-4 combines with J gene TRBJ2-7; 9 bases agree with TRBD1. The CDR3 contains 14 residues. Trimming cost V 6 bases and J 1 base; bases outside gene matches: 4. This chain's CDR3 is CASSGTGLSYEQYF. DNA for the CDR3: TGTGCCAGCAGCGGGACAGGGTTATCCTACGAGCAGTACTTC.

This clonotype was counted between two and nine times. V usage is TRBV6-5 and J usage is TRBJ2-2; TRBD1 is a possible D gene (7 bases). The V and J ends lost 0 bases and 4 bases respectively, with 12 bases between them. Germline loops: CDR1 MNHEY, CDR2 SVGAGI. The CDR3 consists of 16 residues. The CDR3 sequence is CASSYSSGGITGELFF. CDR3 in DNA: TGTGCCAGCAGTTACTCGTCAGGGGGGATCACCGGGGAGCTGTTTTTT.

This rearrangement joins TRBV20-1 to TRBJ2-1; D remains unclear. There are 13 residues in the CDR3. Trimming removed 0 bases from V and 6 bases from J, with 9 bases in between. Looked up from germline, CDR1 is DFQATT and CDR2 is SNEGSKA (reference sequence). In DNA, the CDR3 is TGCAGTGCTAGAGATGCCTACCGCAATGAGCAGTTCTTC. Translating it yields CSARDAYRNEQFF.

The CDR3 loop reads CASSLGQGFRNEQFF. The CDR3 bases are TGCGCCAGCAGCTTGGGACAGGGGTTCCGCAATGAGCAGTTCTTC. The gene calls are TRBV5-1 and TRBJ2-1; 8 nucleotides line up with TRBD1. The V and J ends lost 0 bases and 6 bases, in that order; junction bases with no gene match: 5. Germline-derived CDR1 and CDR2 are SGHRS and YFSETQ. The CDR3 loop spans 15 amino acids. Based on the CDR3 plus reference TRBV5-1 and TRBJ2-1, the full variable domain is KAGVTQTPRYLIKTRGQQVTLSCSPISGHRSVSWYQQTPGQGLQFLFEYFSETQRNKGNFPGRFSGRQFSNSRSEMNVSTLELGDSALYLCASSLGQGFRNEQFFGPGTRLTVL.